The clone carrying this TCR beta chain was counted once. This sample was included in a study of blood T cell repertoires in COVID-19. Under the authors' procedure: Amplification with reference gene primers provided the estimates of nucleated cell counts. The protocol was immunoSEQ multiplex PCR, while the TCRdb copy is restricted to in-frame clones and leaves out a portion. That table furnishes V, J and clone size, whereas the DNA furnished D and trimming. Of some 330,000 clones listed, 80% to 90% are singletons. Everyone who took part was roughly 18 to 89 years old, and they came from about two dozen US areas. Membership in each cohort depended on participant-reported clinical history. V dropped 5 bases and J dropped 3; count of bases not matched to a gene: 6. Germline V gene sequence: CDR1 MNHEY, CDR2 SMNVEV (reference sequence). The CDR3 runs 15 residues.

Specimen: PBMCs or T cells enriched from blood (not recorded which). The receptor was isolated from a young man who had recovered from COVID-19. V is TRBV27 and J is TRBJ2-3, with TRBD1 identical over 9 bases. Written as DNA, the CDR3 is TGTGCCAGCAGTCTACAGGGGGCGCGGACAGATACGCAGTATTTT. Protein sequence: CASSLQGARTDTQYF.